A selection of T cell receptor beta chains follows, all from one sample in a study of blood T cell repertoires in COVID-19. Sequencing was performed with immunoSEQ multiplex PCR; in TCRdb, only in-frame clones are kept and a portion is missing. The data show roughly 60,000 clones, over 80% seen once. Sequencing input: peripheral blood. The receptors stem from a young man with COVID-19, enrolled during active disease. Both conserved end residues are trimmed from each CDR3. The order of the fields is CDR3 protein, D gene, V gene, J gene. The D gene is left open where the match is weak.

ASSHRQGAWEAF	TRBD1	TRBV3-1/TRBV3-2	TRBJ1-1
ASSQEEEQF	-	TRBV4-1	TRBJ2-1
ATSRDEGYT	-	TRBV15	TRBJ1-2
ASRQQGAGNQPQH	TRBD1	TRBV2	TRBJ1-5
ASSDRISTDTQY	-	TRBV9	TRBJ2-3
SASGLARETQY	-	TRBV20-1	TRBJ2-5
SARAGSEAF	-	TRBV20-1	TRBJ1-1
SVRTDLRDTQY	-	TRBV29-1	TRBJ2-3
ASTRTFEAF	-	TRBV2	TRBJ1-1
ASSQSGTSGPTDTQY	TRBD2	TRBV4-1	TRBJ2-3
ASTQSGLAGRGEQF	TRBD2	TRBV28	TRBJ2-1
ASSSGGYGYT	-	TRBV2	TRBJ1-2
AASGTRNQPQH	-	TRBV19	TRBJ1-5
ASSRSVQGGSPLH	-	TRBV5-6	TRBJ1-6
ASSSYGTGKREPQH	TRBD1	TRBV7-9	TRBJ1-5
ASSQGLAGVVTQY	TRBD2	TRBV5-1	TRBJ2-5
APASGPVPSEQY	TRBD2	TRBV19	TRBJ2-7
ASSGSTGGSYEQY	TRBD2	TRBV4-3	TRBJ2-7
ASNYPQTVPYGYT	-	TRBV28	TRBJ1-2
ASSESGTGTTYGYT	TRBD1	TRBV5-6	TRBJ1-2
AISINRDSPYNEQF	TRBD1	TRBV10-3	TRBJ2-1
SVEIRGDEQF	-	TRBV29-1	TRBJ2-1
ASSPGTANYGYT	TRBD1	TRBV19	TRBJ1-2
ATGQYEQY	-	TRBV6-5	TRBJ2-7
ASSSQGNGYT	TRBD1	TRBV28	TRBJ1-2
ATADRGYTEAF	TRBD1	TRBV30	TRBJ1-1
ASSLAGQGAYEQY	TRBD1	TRBV7-2	TRBJ2-7
ASSALTSGGSYNEQF	TRBD2	TRBV9	TRBJ2-1
ATSDLGGDTGELF	-	TRBV24-1	TRBJ2-2
ASSPDRGRTYNEQF	TRBD1	TRBV7-9	TRBJ2-1
ASLPLGTANEKLF	TRBD1	TRBV27	TRBJ1-4
ASSDDGVTKSNQPQH	-	TRBV10-2	TRBJ1-5
ASSEQGRWGEAF	-	TRBV6-1	TRBJ1-1
ASSFPGYIYGYT	-	TRBV5-4	TRBJ1-2
ASSSEAGGPKYGELF	TRBD2	TRBV5-1	TRBJ2-2
ASSLRQGADTQY	TRBD1	TRBV7-2	TRBJ2-3
ASSELQGLNYEQY	TRBD1	TRBV2	TRBJ2-7